Listed below are T cell receptor beta chains from one sample, sequenced in a study of T cell repertoires in cytomegalovirus infection. These receptors have no identified antigens. TCRdb used MiXCR to reprocess the reads, holding one entry per CDR3 protein. The profile shows 550,000 to 700,000 distinct CDR3 sequences, roughly 42% of them singletons. This specimen was cultured PBMCs, taken from culture after CMV antigen stimulation. Receptor source: a human donor in good health (CMV status not recorded). Some clones in this sample may be carry-over from other donors' samples. The conserved cysteine and the conserved F or W are not part of the CDR3 here. The size entry is marked missing in some rows and otherwise reads once, few, many or a size class.

clone size	V gene	J gene	CDR3 protein
few	TRBV12-3/TRBV12-4	TRBJ2-1	ASGGQGYPYNEQF
.	TRBV6-6	TRBJ2-3	ASSTTSGGPDTQY
few	TRBV4-3	TRBJ2-3	ASSQDLRDIQGADTQY
few	TRBV11-2	TRBJ2-1	ASRLDEGVWNEQF
few	TRBV12-3/TRBV12-4	TRBJ2-7	ASSFSGFHEQY
.	TRBV19	TRBJ1-6	ASSMVSGTGHNSPLH
.	TRBV7-6	TRBJ1-1	ASSPTPSMNTEAF
.	TRBV5-4	TRBJ2-3	ASSTDRTLTDTQY
.	TRBV27	TRBJ1-5	ASSKEGAMRGNQPQH
few	TRBV7-2	TRBJ2-2	ASSLLDWSGELF
.	TRBV24-1	TRBJ2-1	ATSDLGLAAGEQF
.	TRBV5-1	TRBJ2-3	ASSLWFMASGSGTDTQY
.	TRBV7-8	TRBJ2-7	ASSLRGAGGTYEQY
.	TRBV6-6	TRBJ2-2	ASGGPGGNTGELF